This T cell receptor (beta chain) comes out of a study of shared clonotypes between healthy human individuals. Study as a whole: Each donor's CD8 memory used one plate, CD8 naive two, each CD4 subset three. Whole-study findings and limits: Researchers sampled blood only, noting tissue repertoires likely differ.

With 6 bases removed from V and 2 bases from J, the gap between germline ends came to 7 bases. The CDR3 loop spans 11 amino acids. The germline CDR1 and CDR2 sequences are SQVTM and ANQGSEA. Remarks on this clone: Its antigen remains unknown.

As defined, naive CD8 cells were CD45RO-negative and positively selected for CCR7, with terminally differentiated effector memory CD45RA+ cells excluded. Produced via immunoSEQ multiplex PCR; TCRdb's table is partial and in-frame only. The sample lists approximately 810,000 clones, roughly 92% occurring once. The chain has TRBV29-1 and TRBJ1-2; D gene ambiguous. The receptor was isolated from a man aged 25-40 years in good health. Sequencing input: naive CD8+ T cells sorted from blood. The chain's CDR3 is CSVPQNYGYTF. In nucleotides, the CDR3 is TGCAGCGTACCGCAAAACTATGGCTACACCTTC.